This is a list of T cell receptor beta chains from one sample in a study of naive and memory T cell subsets. TCRdb re-called the UMI-ligation and nested PCR reads with MiXCR, one entry per CDR3 protein. The sample lists 84,000 or so distinct CDR3 sequences; approximately 6.5% were seen once. Sequencing was done on a sample of central memory CD4+ T cells from blood. The receptor set was obtained from a human donor in good health. Both conserved end residues are part of each CDR3. Fields, in order: clone size, V gene, D gene, J gene, CDR3 DNA, CDR3 protein. D genes are given only for firm matches. Clone size, where shown, is once, few, many, or a class for clones that have expanded.

>many|TRBV19|.|TRBJ1-2
TGTGCCAGTGTTCGGGGTTCTACTAACTATGGCTACACCTTC
CASVRGSTNYGYTF
>few|TRBV7-9|.|TRBJ1-4
TGTGCCAGCAGCTTTACGAGGGGCTCTAATGAAAAACTGTTTTTT
CASSFTRGSNEKLFF
>many|TRBV29-1|TRBD1|TRBJ2-1
TGCAGCGCTCAACGACAGGGCCCCTACAATGAGCAGTTCTTC
CSAQRQGPYNEQFF
>many|TRBV12-3/TRBV12-4|.|TRBJ2-7
TGTGCCAGCAGTAAATCTGGGGTCTACGAGCAGTACTTC
CASSKSGVYEQYF
>many|TRBV9|.|TRBJ1-1
TGTGCCAGCGCAAGGGGGTTGAACACTGAAGCTTTCTTT
CASARGLNTEAFF
>few|TRBV6-1|TRBD2|TRBJ2-1
TGTGCCAGCAGTGAAGCAGGAGGAGCGGGGGGGAAAAAAAACAATGAGCAGTTCTTC
CASSEAGGAGGKKNNEQFF
>many|TRBV7-2|.|TRBJ1-5
TGTGCCAGCAGCTGGAGTGGGCAGCCCCAGCATTTT
CASSWSGQPQHF
>few|TRBV28|TRBD1|TRBJ2-7
TGTGCCAGCAGGCCCGGGACAGGAATCGGGTACGAGCAGTACTTC
CASRPGTGIGYEQYF
>many|TRBV7-2|.|TRBJ2-5
TGTGCCAGCAGCTTAGGGGGAGGGGGAGAGACCCAGTACTTC
CASSLGGGGETQYF
>few|TRBV12-3/TRBV12-4|.|TRBJ1-4
TGCGCCTCCGGGTCTCTCGGGGAAAAACTGTTTTTT
CASGSLGEKLFF
>few|TRBV11-2|.|TRBJ2-5
TGTGCCAGCAGCGAAGGGGAGACCCAGTACTTC
CASSEGETQYF
>.|TRBV2|.|TRBJ2-1
TGTGCCAGCAGTGAATCCATCGGTGAGCAGTTCTTC
CASSESIGEQFF
>few|TRBV24-1|.|TRBJ1-5
TGTGCCACCAGTGACATCGACTCTCCTGGTGGGCCCCAGCATTTT
CATSDIDSPGGPQHF
>many|TRBV30|.|TRBJ2-3
TGTGCCTGGAACCTTAGGGGGAAGGGGACAGATACGCAGTATTTT
CAWNLRGKGTDTQYF
>few|TRBV18|.|TRBJ2-6
TGTGCCAGCTCACTGAACTCTGGGGCCAACGTCCTGACTTTC
CASSLNSGANVLTF
>once|TRBV27|.|TRBJ2-1
TGTGCCAGCAATCCCGTGATGTCGCGCGCTTACAATGAGCAGTTCTTC
CASNPVMSRAYNEQFF
>many|TRBV5-1|.|TRBJ1-4
TGCGCCAGCAGCAACAGACACCAGGGATTAAATGAAAAACTGTTTTTT
CASSNRHQGLNEKLFF
>many|TRBV7-3|.|TRBJ1-6
TGTGCCAGCAGCTTAACGGCAGGATCGAATTCACCCCTCCACTTT
CASSLTAGSNSPLHF
>few|TRBV6-6|.|TRBJ1-5
TGTGCCAGCCGGGACTCCCATAGCAATCAGCCCCAGCATTTT
CASRDSHSNQPQHF
>few|TRBV7-8|.|TRBJ1-2
TGTGCCAGCAGCTCAACAACCGGGCTCTTCGGAGGGGGCTACACCTTC
CASSSTTGLFGGGYTF
>many|TRBV5-1|TRBD2|TRBJ2-1
TGCGCCAGCAGCCCCACCCTAGCGGGAGCGCGGAGTGAGCAGTTCTTC
CASSPTLAGARSEQFF
>few|TRBV28|TRBD1|TRBJ2-7
TGTGCCAGCACCCGAACCCCACCAGGGGGTTTCTACGAGCAGTACTTC
CASTRTPPGGFYEQYF
>few|TRBV4-3|TRBD2|TRBJ2-5
TGCGCCAGCAGCCAAGGGGGTGGGAGGGGTGGAGAGACCCAGTACTTC
CASSQGGGRGGETQYF
>.|TRBV2|TRBD1|TRBJ2-1
TGTGCCAGTTCTGAGACAGGGGGGTTCGGTGAGCAGTTCTTC
CASSETGGFGEQFF
>.|TRBV11-2|.|TRBJ2-5
TGTGCCAGCAGCCCCTTGCAGGGGCGCGAGACCCAGTACTTC
CASSPLQGRETQYF
>many|TRBV6-2/TRBV6-3|TRBD2|TRBJ2-1
TGTGCCAGCAGTTCCGTGACGGCTAGCGGGAGTTACAATGAGCAGTTCTTC
CASSSVTASGSYNEQFF
>few|TRBV11-3|.|TRBJ2-2
TGTGCCAGCAGGATTCGAGAGACCGGGGAGCTGTTTTTT
CASRIRETGELFF
>many|TRBV2|.|TRBJ1-1
TGTGCCAGCAGCCCGAGACGGCTCGCAGACACTGAAGCTTTCTTT
CASSPRRLADTEAFF
>many|TRBV9|.|TRBJ2-3
TGTGCCAGCAGCGTAGATAGCGCAATATCCACAGATACGCAGTATTTT
CASSVDSAISTDTQYF
>.|TRBV30|TRBD1|TRBJ2-7
TGTGCCTGGAGCCGGACAGGGCCCGAGCAGTACTTC
CAWSRTGPEQYF
>.|TRBV11-3|.|TRBJ2-2
TGTGCCAGCAGCTTAGAGGGGACTGACGACACCGGGGAGCTGTTTTTT
CASSLEGTDDTGELFF
>.|TRBV12-3/TRBV12-4|.|TRBJ1-5
TGTGCCAGCAGTTTAGGGGGGGATCAATCAAAGCCCCAGCATTTT
CASSLGGDQSKPQHF
>.|TRBV11-2|.|TRBJ2-7
TGTGCCAGCAGCTTCGCTGGCAACGAGCAGTACTTC
CASSFAGNEQYF
>many|TRBV14|.|TRBJ1-2
TGTGCCAGCAGCCAAGGTAAAGGGACCTATGGCTACACCTTC
CASSQGKGTYGYTF
>many|TRBV6-2/TRBV6-3|.|TRBJ2-7
TGTGCCAGCAGTTCGGGCGAGCAGTACTTC
CASSSGEQYF
>many|TRBV29-1|TRBD1|TRBJ2-1
TGCAGCGTAGGCCCTACAGGGGATGAGCAGTTCTTC
CSVGPTGDEQFF
>many|TRBV4-2|.|TRBJ2-5
TGTGCCAGCAGCCAAGGGAACTATCAAGAGACCCAGTACTTC
CASSQGNYQETQYF
>.|TRBV4-3|TRBD2|TRBJ2-7
TGCGCCAGCAGCCAAGATGCGTTGGGCAGGGAGGGCTACGAGCAGTACTTC
CASSQDALGREGYEQYF
>few|TRBV20-1|.|TRBJ2-1
TGCAGTGCTAGATGGCAGCGGCAAGGGAATGAGCAGTTCTTC
CSARWQRQGNEQFF
>many|TRBV6-5|TRBD2|TRBJ2-7
TGTGCCAGCAGTTACAAAATTGGCCCGGGGGGATACGAGCAGTACTTC
CASSYKIGPGGYEQYF
>few|TRBV20-1|TRBD2|TRBJ2-1
TGCAGTGCCTATAGCGGGATCGCCGATGAGCAGTTCTTC
CSAYSGIADEQFF
>.|TRBV4-3|.|TRBJ1-1
TGCGCCAGCAGGCGAGGATCGGGGGGGGACACTGAAGCTTTCTTT
CASRRGSGGDTEAFF
>few|TRBV14|.|TRBJ1-4
TGTGCCAGCAGCCGACGAAGGGCTGAAAAACTGTTTTTT
CASSRRRAEKLFF
>many|TRBV29-1|TRBD2|TRBJ2-1
TGCAGCCCACTACTAGCGGGAAGTAGCTCCTACAATGAGCAGTTCTTC
CSPLLAGSSSYNEQFF
>.|TRBV28|.|TRBJ1-1
TGTGCCAGCAGGCTACCCAGGACAGCCTACACTGAAGCTTTCTTT
CASRLPRTAYTEAFF
>few|TRBV7-2|.|TRBJ2-2
TGTGCCAGCAGCTTATTTCCAAACACCGGGGAGCTGTTTTTT
CASSLFPNTGELFF